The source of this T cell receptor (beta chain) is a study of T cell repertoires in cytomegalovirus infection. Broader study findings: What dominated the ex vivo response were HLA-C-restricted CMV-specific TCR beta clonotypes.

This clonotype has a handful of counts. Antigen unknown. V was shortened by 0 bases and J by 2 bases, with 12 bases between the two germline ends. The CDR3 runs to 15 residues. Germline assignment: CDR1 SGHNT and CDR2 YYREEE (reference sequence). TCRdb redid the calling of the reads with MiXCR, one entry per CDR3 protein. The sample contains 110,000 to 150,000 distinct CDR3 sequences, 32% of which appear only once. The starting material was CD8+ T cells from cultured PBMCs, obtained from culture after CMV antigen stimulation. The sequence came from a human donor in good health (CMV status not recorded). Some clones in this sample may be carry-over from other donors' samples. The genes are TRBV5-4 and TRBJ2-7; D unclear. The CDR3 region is CASSLEGSSPYEQYF. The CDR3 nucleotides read TGTGCCAGCAGCTTGGAAGGAAGCTCACCCTACGAGCAGTACTTC.